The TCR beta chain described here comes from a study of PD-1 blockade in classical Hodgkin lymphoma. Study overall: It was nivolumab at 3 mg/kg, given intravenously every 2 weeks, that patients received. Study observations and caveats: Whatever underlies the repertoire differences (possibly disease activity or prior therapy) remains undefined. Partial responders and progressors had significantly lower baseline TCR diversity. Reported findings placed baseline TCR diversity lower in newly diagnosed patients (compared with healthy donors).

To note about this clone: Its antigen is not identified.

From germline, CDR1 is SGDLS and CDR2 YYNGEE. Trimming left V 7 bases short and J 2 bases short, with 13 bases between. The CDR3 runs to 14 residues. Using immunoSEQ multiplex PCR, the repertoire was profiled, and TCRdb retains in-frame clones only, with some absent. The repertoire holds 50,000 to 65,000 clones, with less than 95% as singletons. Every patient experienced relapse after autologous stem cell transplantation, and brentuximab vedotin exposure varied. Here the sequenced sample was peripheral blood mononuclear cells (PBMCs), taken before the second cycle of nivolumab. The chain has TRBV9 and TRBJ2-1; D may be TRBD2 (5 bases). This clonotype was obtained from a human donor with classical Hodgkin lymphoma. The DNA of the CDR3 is TGTGCCAGCGGGAGCGGCGTAGCCTACAATGAGCAGTTCTTC. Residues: CASGSGVAYNEQFF. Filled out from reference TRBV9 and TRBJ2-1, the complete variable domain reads DSGVTQTPKHLITATGQRVTLRCSPRSGDLSVYWYQQSLDQGLQFLIQYYNGEERAKGNILERFSAQQFPDLHSELNLSSLELGDSALYFCASGSGVAYNEQFFGPGTRLTVL.